This T cell receptor (beta chain) was found in a study of CD8+ T cells in alopecia areata. Isolated RNA was reverse transcribed into cDNA used as the sequencing template. Repertoires were generated with immunoSEQ multiplex PCR, while TCRdb's copy carries only in-frame clones and drops some. The sample shows approximately 210,000 clones, around 66% of them seen only once. The germline gives CDR1 SGDLS, CDR2 YYNGEE. The CDR3 length is 17 residues. V was clipped by 0 bases and J by 5 bases, with 15 bases between them. Treatment defined: oral pan-JAK inhibitor, 5-10 mg twice daily. This specimen was CD4+ T cells sorted from blood, taken at approximately week 45, from a patient treated with tofacitinib. The chain joins TRBV9 to TRBJ1-6, with D perhaps TRBD1 (5 bases). This clonotype was sampled from a human donor with alopecia areata. This CDR3 reads CASSVGQGNSNNSPLHF. Here the CDR3 DNA reads TGTGCCAGCAGCGTAGGTCAGGGCAATTCCAATAATTCACCCCTCCACTTT.